This T cell receptor beta chain was identified in a study of blood T cell repertoires in COVID-19. Assay: immunoSEQ multiplex PCR; the TCRdb copy retains only in-frame clones and omits some. The table has fewer than 250,000 clones, roughly 89% seen once; the top ten hold more than 12%. This clone was found a few times. There are 10 residues in the CDR3. Per germline, CDR1 SGHAT and CDR2 FQNNGV. Deletions cut 6 bases from V and 6 bases from J, with 6 bases between. The gene calls are TRBV11-2 and TRBJ2-7; D perhaps matches TRBD2 (5 bases). This clonotype was sampled from a man between 25 and 39 years old who had been exposed to COVID-19. The sequencing input was PBMCs or T cells enriched from blood (not recorded which). As DNA, the CDR3 is TGTGCCAGCAGTCGGGGCGAGCAGTACTTC. Protein: CASSRGEQYF.